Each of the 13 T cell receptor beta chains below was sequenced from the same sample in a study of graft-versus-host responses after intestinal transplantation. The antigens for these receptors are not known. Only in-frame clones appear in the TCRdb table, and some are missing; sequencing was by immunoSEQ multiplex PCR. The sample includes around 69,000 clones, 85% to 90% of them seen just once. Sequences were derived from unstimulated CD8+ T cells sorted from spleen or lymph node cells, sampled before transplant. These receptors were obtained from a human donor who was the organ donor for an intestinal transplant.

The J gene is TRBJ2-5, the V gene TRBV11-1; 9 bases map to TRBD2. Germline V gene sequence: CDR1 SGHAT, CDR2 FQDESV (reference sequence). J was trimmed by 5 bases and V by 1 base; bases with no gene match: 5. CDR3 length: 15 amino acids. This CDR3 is CASSLVAGAPETQYF. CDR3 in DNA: TGTGCCAGCAGCTTAGTAGCGGGGGCCCCGGAGACCCAGTACTTC.

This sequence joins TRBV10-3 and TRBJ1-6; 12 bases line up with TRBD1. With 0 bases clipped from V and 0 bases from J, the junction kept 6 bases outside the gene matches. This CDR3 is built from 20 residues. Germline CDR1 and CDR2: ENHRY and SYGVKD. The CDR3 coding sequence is TGTGCCATCAGTGAGTCGCCCGGGACAGGGGGCTTCTCCTATAATTCACCCCTCCACTTT. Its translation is CAISESPGTGGFSYNSPLHF.

The DNA of the CDR3 is TGTGCCAGCAGTATCAGTCCGGGACTCGCCAGGGAGACCCAGTACTTC. Protein: CASSISPGLARETQYF. This sequence joins TRBV7-8 and TRBJ2-5; possible D gene TRBD2, 6 bases. Per germline, CDR1 SGHVS and CDR2 FQNEAQ. There are 16 residues in the CDR3. Deletions cut 6 bases from V and 5 bases from J, with 22 bases between. Looking up the rest from reference TRBV7-8 and TRBJ2-5 gives the full variable domain: GAGVSQSPRYKVAKRGQDVALRCDPISGHVSLFWYQQALGQGPEFLTYFQNEAQLDKSGLPSDRFFAERPEGSVSTLKIQRTQQEDSAVYLCASSISPGLARETQYFGPGTRLLVL.

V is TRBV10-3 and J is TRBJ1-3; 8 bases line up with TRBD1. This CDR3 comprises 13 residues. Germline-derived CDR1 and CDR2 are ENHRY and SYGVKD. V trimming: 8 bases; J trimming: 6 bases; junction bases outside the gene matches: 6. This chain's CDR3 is CAIPDRVKNTIYF. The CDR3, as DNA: TGTGCCATCCCGGACAGGGTAAAAAACACCATATATTTT.

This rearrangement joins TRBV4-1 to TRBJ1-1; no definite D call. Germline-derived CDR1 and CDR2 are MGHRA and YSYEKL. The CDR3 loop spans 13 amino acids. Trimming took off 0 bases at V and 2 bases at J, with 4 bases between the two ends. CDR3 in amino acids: CASSQELNTEAFF. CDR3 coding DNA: TGCGCCAGCAGCCAAGAACTTAACACTGAAGCTTTCTTT.

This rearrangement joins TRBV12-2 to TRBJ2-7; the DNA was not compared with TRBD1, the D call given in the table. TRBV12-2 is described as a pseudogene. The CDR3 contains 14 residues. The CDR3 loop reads CASRTRQGAREQYV. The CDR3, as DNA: TGTGCAAGTCGCACGCGACAGGGGGCGCGGGAGCAGTACGTC.

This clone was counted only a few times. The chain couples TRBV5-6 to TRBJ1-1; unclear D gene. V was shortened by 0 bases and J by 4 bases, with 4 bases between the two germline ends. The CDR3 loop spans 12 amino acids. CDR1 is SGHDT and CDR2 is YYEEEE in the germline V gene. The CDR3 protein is CASSLGLTEAFF. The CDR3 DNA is TGTGCCAGCAGCTTGGGGCTCACTGAAGCTTTCTTT.

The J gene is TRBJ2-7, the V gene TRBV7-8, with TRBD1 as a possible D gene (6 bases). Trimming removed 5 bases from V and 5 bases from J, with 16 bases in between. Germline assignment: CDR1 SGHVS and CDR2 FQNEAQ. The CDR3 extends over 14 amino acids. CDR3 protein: CASSPLPRGDEQYV. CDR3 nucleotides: TGTGCCAGCAGCCCGCTGCCCAGGGGAGACGAGCAGTACGTC.

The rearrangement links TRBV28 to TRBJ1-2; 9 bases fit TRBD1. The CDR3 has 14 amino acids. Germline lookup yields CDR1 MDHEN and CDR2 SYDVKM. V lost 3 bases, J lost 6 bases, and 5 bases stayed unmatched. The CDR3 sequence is CASSFPRDRDGYTF. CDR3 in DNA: TGTGCCAGCAGTTTCCCCCGGGACAGGGATGGCTACACCTTC.

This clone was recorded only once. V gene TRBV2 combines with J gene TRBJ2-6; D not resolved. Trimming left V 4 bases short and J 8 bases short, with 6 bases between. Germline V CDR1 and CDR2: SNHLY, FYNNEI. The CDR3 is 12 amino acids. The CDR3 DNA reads TGTGCCAGCAGTGTATTGTCCAACGTCCTGACTTTC. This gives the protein CASSVLSNVLTF.

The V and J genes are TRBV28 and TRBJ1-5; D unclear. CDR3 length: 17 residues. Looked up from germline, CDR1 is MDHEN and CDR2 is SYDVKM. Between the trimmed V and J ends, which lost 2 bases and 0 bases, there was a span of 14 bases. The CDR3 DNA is TGTGCCAGCAGTTTACCGAGGAGTATAGATAGCAATCAGCCCCAGCATTTT. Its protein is CASSLPRSIDSNQPQHF.

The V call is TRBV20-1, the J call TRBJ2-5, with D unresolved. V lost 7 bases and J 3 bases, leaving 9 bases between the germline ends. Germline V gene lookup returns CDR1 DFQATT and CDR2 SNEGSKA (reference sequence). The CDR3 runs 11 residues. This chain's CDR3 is CSVPREETQYF. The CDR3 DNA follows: TGCAGTGTCCCCCGAGAAGAGACCCAGTACTTC.

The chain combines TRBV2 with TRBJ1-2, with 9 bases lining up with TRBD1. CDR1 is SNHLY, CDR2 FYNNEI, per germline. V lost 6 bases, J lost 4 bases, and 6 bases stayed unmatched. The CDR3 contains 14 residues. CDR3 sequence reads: CASRGDRASYGYTF. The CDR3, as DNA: TGTGCCAGCAGGGGGGACAGGGCATCCTATGGCTACACCTTC.